This is a list of T cell receptor beta chains from one sample in a study of blood T cell repertoires in COVID-19. Method: immunoSEQ multiplex PCR; TCRdb's copy keeps in-frame clones and lacks some. Of roughly 250,000 clones in the sample, roughly 86% were seen once. The specimen sequenced was PBMCs or T cells enriched from blood (not recorded which). The receptors derive from a woman between 50 and 59 years old who had recovered from COVID-19. The CDR3 runs from the conserved cysteine through the conserved F or W. A D gene is named only where the DNA matches it firmly. Only part of the rows carry a size: once, few, many, or a class if the clone is expanded.

cdr3_nt: TGCGCCAGCAGCTTGGTTCGGGACAGGGGCTTGGCCGGGGAGCTGTTTTTT
cdr3_aa: CASSLVRDRGLAGELFF
j_call: TRBJ2-2
clone_size: -
d_call: TRBD1
v_call: TRBV5-1

cdr3_nt: TGCGCCAGCAGCTTGGAAAGCTTTAGTTACCAAGAGACCCAGTACTTC
cdr3_aa: CASSLESFSYQETQYF
j_call: TRBJ2-5
clone_size: -
d_call: -
v_call: TRBV5-1

cdr3_nt: TGTGCCAGCTCGGGACAGGGTTTTGGAAACACCATATATTTT
cdr3_aa: CASSGQGFGNTIYF
j_call: TRBJ1-3
clone_size: -
d_call: TRBD1
v_call: TRBV2

cdr3_nt: TGTGCCAGCAGAATGGAAGACAGTGGAAACACCATATATTTT
cdr3_aa: CASRMEDSGNTIYF
j_call: TRBJ1-3
clone_size: -
d_call: -
v_call: TRBV2

cdr3_nt: TGTGCCTGGAGCAAACTAGACAGGGTCAAAGATACGCAGTATTTT
cdr3_aa: CAWSKLDRVKDTQYF
j_call: TRBJ2-3
clone_size: -
d_call: TRBD1
v_call: TRBV30

cdr3_nt: TGTGCCAGCAGCTTAGACCGGGACAGGGTCTATGGCTACACCTTC
cdr3_aa: CASSLDRDRVYGYTF
j_call: TRBJ1-2
clone_size: -
d_call: TRBD1
v_call: TRBV7-9

cdr3_nt: TGTGCCACTTCAGCGGGGCTTTGGAACACTGAAGCTTTCTTT
cdr3_aa: CATSAGLWNTEAFF
j_call: TRBJ1-1
clone_size: -
d_call: -
v_call: TRBV28

cdr3_nt: TGTGCCAGCAGCTTATCCCTCTTCCAGCGGATATACAATGAGCAGTTCTTC
cdr3_aa: CASSLSLFQRIYNEQFF
j_call: TRBJ2-1
clone_size: -
d_call: -
v_call: TRBV11-2

cdr3_nt: TGCAGTGCTAGTACCCCTAAGGGAGGGCAAGCAGATACGCAGTATTTT
cdr3_aa: CSASTPKGGQADTQYF
j_call: TRBJ2-3
clone_size: -
d_call: TRBD2
v_call: TRBV20-1

cdr3_nt: TGTGCCAGCAGCCAAGATCAGTTAGGCTCCCCGGGTGGCTACACCTTC
cdr3_aa: CASSQDQLGSPGGYTF
j_call: TRBJ1-2
clone_size: -
d_call: -
v_call: TRBV3-1/TRBV3-2

cdr3_nt: TGTGCCAGCAGTTTATACGCGACAGGGGTTGAAGCTTTCTTT
cdr3_aa: CASSLYATGVEAFF
j_call: TRBJ1-1
clone_size: -
d_call: TRBD1
v_call: TRBV28

cdr3_nt: TGTGCCAGCAGCACAGTTGCAACTAATGAAAAACTGTTTTTT
cdr3_aa: CASSTVATNEKLFF
j_call: TRBJ1-4
clone_size: -
d_call: -
v_call: TRBV5-5

cdr3_nt: TGTGCCAGCTCACCTCAGAAAGGACATTTTGGAAACACCATATATTTT
cdr3_aa: CASSPQKGHFGNTIYF
j_call: TRBJ1-3
clone_size: few
d_call: -
v_call: TRBV18

cdr3_nt: TGTGCCAGCAGCCAAGGACTAGCGGGACCTGCGGAGACCCAGTACTTC
cdr3_aa: CASSQGLAGPAETQYF
j_call: TRBJ2-5
clone_size: -
d_call: TRBD2
v_call: TRBV3-1/TRBV3-2

cdr3_nt: TGTGCCAGCAGCACCCCCCGAGGGTTGAACACTGAAGCTTTCTTT
cdr3_aa: CASSTPRGLNTEAFF
j_call: TRBJ1-1
clone_size: -
d_call: -
v_call: TRBV3-1/TRBV3-2

cdr3_nt: TGTGCCAGCAGCTTAGGTATCCTTTACAGAAAATACACTGAAGCTTTCTTT
cdr3_aa: CASSLGILYRKYTEAFF
j_call: TRBJ1-1
clone_size: -
d_call: -
v_call: TRBV11-2

cdr3_nt: TGCGCCAGCAGTCTACAGGGGGCGCCCCCCGGGGAGCTGTTTTTT
cdr3_aa: CASSLQGAPPGELFF
j_call: TRBJ2-2
clone_size: -
d_call: TRBD1
v_call: TRBV5-1

cdr3_nt: TGTGCCAGCAGCTTACAATTTCCCCTTGGCCGGACTAGCGCCTACGAGCAGTACTTC
cdr3_aa: CASSLQFPLGRTSAYEQYF
j_call: TRBJ2-7
clone_size: few
d_call: TRBD2
v_call: TRBV7-2

cdr3_nt: TGTGCCAGCAGCCAAGTACTAGGTAGCGAGCAGTACTTC
cdr3_aa: CASSQVLGSEQYF
j_call: TRBJ2-7
clone_size: -
d_call: -
v_call: TRBV3-1/TRBV3-2

cdr3_nt: TGTGCCAGCAGCTTAGGGCGGGGACAAGAGACCCAGTACTTC
cdr3_aa: CASSLGRGQETQYF
j_call: TRBJ2-5
clone_size: -
d_call: -
v_call: TRBV7-2

cdr3_nt: TGTGCCAGCTCACCGGCTGTAGGGGGCTCTGGCTACACCTTC
cdr3_aa: CASSPAVGGSGYTF
j_call: TRBJ1-2
clone_size: -
d_call: TRBD1
v_call: TRBV18

cdr3_nt: TGTGCCAGCAGCCAACTGGACAGGTCATATAATTCACCCCTCCACTTT
cdr3_aa: CASSQLDRSYNSPLHF
j_call: TRBJ1-6
clone_size: -
d_call: TRBD1
v_call: TRBV3-1/TRBV3-2